This TCR beta chain is drawn from a study of shared clonotypes between healthy human individuals (dated by TCRdb to the early 2020s). Turning to the overall study: The cohort included three men and a couple of women between 18 and 49 years of age. To increase sequencing depth and limit assay-specific biases, TCR repertoire library preparation and sequencing were carried out by different laboratories using diverse techniques. The study deeply sequenced blood TCR repertoires of about five healthy adults to estimate repertoire size and the extent of clonotype sharing between individuals. Each donor's leukapheresis produced roughly between about 0.8 and 8.9 billion PBMCs. Per donor, three plates each were used for CD4 naive and CD4 memory, two for CD8 naive, and one for CD8 memory.

The investigation overall reported the following: Even with the large sequencing depth, rarefaction of the sorted-subset datasets indicated that sequencing was incomplete. The genetic and exposure-history diversity represented was limited by the small number of donors. Pairwise subsampling indicated that sequencing depth was expected to affect the degree of clonotype sharing among donors. Sampling was restricted to blood, and TCR repertoires in tissue are likely to differ from TCR repertoires in blood. Larger estimated clonotype richness was generally found for naive subsets than for memory subsets. Approximately 5% of naive CD4, around 3.5% of naive CD8, roughly 2.4% of memory CD4, and 0.4% of memory CD8 clonotypes were shared across several donors. Clonotypes shared by all four sorted-subset donors showed higher generation probabilities than non-shared clonotypes.

The CDR3, cysteine through phenylalanine, is 13 amino acids long. Only CDR3 DNA is held: 39 bases, read in frame from base 1. TCR CDR3 regions were amplified from genomic DNA by multiplex PCR using the deep immunoSEQ assay. For each cell subset, the extracted genomic DNA was distributed evenly across all wells of several immunoSEQ 96-well plates, and each plate served as one replicate. Each replicate PCR for sorted subsets received around 200 ng genomic DNA, equal to roughly 33,000 T cell genomes. Purified libraries were measured with a Qubit 3.0 fluorometer, size-checked on a Bioanalyzer 2100, and measured again with the KAPA Library Quantification kit. Every immunoSEQ 96-well plate was sequenced on a dedicated single-read 150-cycle Illumina NextSeq 550 flow cell. The study's processing was this. The immunoSEQ output contained only junctional sequences without quality scores, so filtering could not match that applied to full-length reads. Sequences were annotated with PyIR, a Python wrapper for IgBLAST v1.9, using IMGT germline references to assign V/J genes and CDR3. Any read was removed if the V/J assignment was weak (E-value above 1e-6), the CDR3 was missing, or the read contained stop codons, out-of-frame junctions, or ambiguous translated residues. A V3J clonotype was defined by an identical inferred V gene, J gene, and CDR3 amino acid sequence. The percentage overlap between two repertoires was calculated by dividing the number of shared unique clonotypes by the size of the smaller repertoire. Repertoire richness was assessed with RTK rarefaction, the Chao1 estimator, and Recon v2.1 estimates of unobserved clonotypes. For all TCRbeta clonotypes obtained by the gDNA method from four donors, generation probabilities were computed with OLGA. The source is immuneACCESS, and TCRdb retained only in-frame sequences with V and J called. Part of the clones is not carried over; for the studies checked, unresolved V genes explain less than half of this, and the remainder is unexplained. For V, J and clone size, that table is used; D and trimming come from the DNA. The table for this sample lists roughly 2.2 million clones; approximately 90% of them were counted only once. The ten largest clonotypes hold 0.37% of the sample.

Donors were healthy HIV-negative adults with no recently reported acute infections or vaccinations. Every donor was a Caucasian adult living in Nashville, Tennessee, USA. CD4+ T cells were enriched through magnetic negative selection, after which naive cells were positively selected on CD45RA and the remaining negative fraction served as the memory subset. Blood was collected by leukapheresis, and PBMCs were isolated by Ficoll-Histopaque density gradient centrifugation and then cryopreserved in liquid nitrogen vapor phase. Purity and quantity of every magnetically sorted T cell population were checked by analytical flow cytometry. Genomic DNA was isolated from every sorted fraction and measured by UV absorbance on a Nanodrop 2000c. A remark on this clone: Its antigen is unknown. Per-base qualities were not stored, and no clone one base away is much larger.

The chain was built from TRBV21-1 and TRBJ1-5. TRBV21-1 is shown as a pseudogene. Material: naive CD4+ T cells from PBMCs. The cell subset or site label, as the study defines it: CD45RA+ positively selected. The clonotype was recovered from a man between 18 and 29 years old in good health. Some clones in this sample may be carry-over from other donors' samples. The bases read TGTGCCAGCAGCCCTCGGACCAATCAGCCCCAGCATTTT. Translated, it reads CASSPRTNQPQHF.